These 27 T cell receptor beta chains originate from one sample sequenced in a study of glioma-infiltrating T cells after dendritic cell vaccination. The sample's time point: after dendritic cell vaccination, including at tumor progression/relapse. Measured with immunoSEQ multiplex PCR; TCRdb has only the in-frame clones, and not every one. The sample yields more than 95,000 clones, about 90% seen once. The specimen comprised blood, sampled after dendritic cell vaccination. Receptor source: a human donor with glioblastoma.

CDR3 nucleotides: TGTGCCAGCTCAGCTGACAGAAACTATGGCTACACCTTC. Its translation is CASSADRNYGYTF. The chain combines TRBV18 with TRBJ1-2; D may be TRBD1 (5 bases). V gave up 5 bases and J gave up 2 bases, with 9 bases separating them. Germline V gene lookup returns CDR1 KGHSH and CDR2 LQKENI. The CDR3 runs 13 residues. The full variable domain, rest sourced from reference TRBV18 and TRBJ1-2, is NAGVMQNPRHLVRRRGQEARLRCSPMKGHSHVYWYRQLPEEGLKFMVYLQKENIIDESGMPKERFSAEFPKEGPSILRIQQVVRGDSAAYFCASSADRNYGYTFGSGTRLTVV.

This clone was picked up one time. V usage is TRBV9 and J usage is TRBJ2-1; TRBD1 is a possible D gene (6 bases). CDR3 length: 15 residues. Germline V gene sequence: CDR1 SGDLS, CDR2 YYNGEE. Trimming took off 0 bases at V and 11 bases at J, with 18 bases between the two ends. DNA for the CDR3: TGTGCCAGCAGCGTAGCGGGACAAGCTCTCCTCCAGCAGTTCTTC. Amino acid sequence: CASSVAGQALLQQFF.

The CDR3 sequence is CAWSTGYTEAFF. Here the CDR3 DNA reads TGTGCCTGGAGTACAGGGTACACTGAAGCTTTCTTT. V and J are TRBV30 and TRBJ1-1; D possibly corresponds to TRBD1 (6 bases). The length of the CDR3 is 12 residues. Germline V gives CDR1 GTSNPN, CDR2 SVGIG (reference sequence). Between the trimmed V and J ends, which lost 2 bases and 3 bases, there was a span of 7 bases.

J is TRBJ1-1 and V is TRBV19, with 7 bases matching TRBD1. V shed 2 bases, J shed 1 base, and the junction held 7 bases outside the gene matches. CDR3 length: 16 amino acids. The germline CDR1 and CDR2 sequences are LNHDA and SQIVND (reference sequence). This CDR3 is CASSISAGGPNTEAFF. CDR3 in DNA: TGTGCCAGTAGTATATCCGCAGGGGGGCCGAACACTGAAGCTTTCTTT. The full variable domain, with the rest looked up from reference TRBV19 and TRBJ1-1, is DGGITQSPKYLFRKEGQNVTLSCEQNLNHDAMYWYRQDPGQGLRLIYYSQIVNDFQKGDIAEGYSVSREKKESFPLTVTSAQKNPTAFYLCASSISAGGPNTEAFFGQGTRLTVV.

The V and J genes are TRBV29-1 and TRBJ2-5, with 7 nucleotides matching TRBD2. This CDR3 spans 14 amino acids. J lost 2 bases, V lost 3 bases, and 6 bases had no gene match. In germline, CDR1 is SQVTM, CDR2 ANQGSEA. CDR3 protein: CSVEGGSGQETQYF. CDR3 DNA: TGCAGCGTTGAGGGGGGGAGTGGGCAAGAGACCCAGTACTTC. The complete variable domain, with remaining parts taken from reference TRBV29-1 and TRBJ2-5, reads SAVISQKPSRDICQRGTSLTIQCQVDSQVTMMFWYRQQPGQSLTLIATANQGSEATYESGFVIDKFPISRPNLTFSTLTVSNMSPEDSSIYLCSVEGGSGQETQYFGPGTRLLVL.

V is TRBV5-6 and J is TRBJ2-7; 10 bases are shared with TRBD2. The ends lost 2 bases at V and 4 bases at J; junction bases unmatched: 9. In germline, CDR1 is SGHDT, CDR2 YYEEEE. This CDR3 contains 16 residues. The DNA of the CDR3 is TGTGCCAGCAGCTTACCCTCGCTAGCGGGAGTATACGAGCAGTACTTC. This codes for CASSLPSLAGVYEQYF.

This clone has just a few counts. The chain joins TRBV7-8 to TRBJ2-3; D is possibly TRBD2 (5 bases). Trimming removed 4 bases at V and 0 bases at J, with 11 bases between. This CDR3 region has 15 residues. From germline, CDR1 is SGHVS and CDR2 FQNEAQ. CDR3 nucleotides: TGTGCCAGCAGCTACGGGATTTCTAGCACAGATACGCAGTATTTT. Its protein product is CASSYGISSTDTQYF.

This rearrangement joins TRBV18 to TRBJ2-1; D is undetermined. V lost 3 bases, J lost 3 bases, and 3 bases lay in between. The CDR3 is 12 residues long. From germline, CDR1 is KGHSH and CDR2 LQKENI. The CDR3 is CASSPNYNEQFF. The CDR3 DNA follows: TGTGCCAGCTCACCCAACTACAATGAGCAGTTCTTC.

The chain uses TRBV19 and TRBJ2-7; D is perhaps TRBD2 (6 bases). The V and J ends lost 9 bases and 0 bases respectively, with 12 bases between them. Germline V gene lookup returns CDR1 LNHDA and CDR2 SQIVND (reference sequence). The CDR3 consists of 13 residues. This chain's CDR3 is CASRESSSYEQYF. CDR3 sequence (DNA): TGTGCCAGCCGGGAGTCGAGCTCCTACGAGCAGTACTTC.

The CDR3 DNA follows: TGTGCCACCAGCAGAGATCTGGCGGGAGGTAACGAGCAGTACTTC. Its protein product is CATSRDLAGGNEQYF. J is TRBJ2-7 and V is TRBV15; 8 bases align to TRBD2. The CDR3 is made up of 15 amino acids. Trimming at V came to 0 bases and at J to 5 bases, leaving 6 bases not matched to a gene. Germline V gene sequence: CDR1 LNHNV, CDR2 YYDKDF (reference sequence).

The chain couples TRBV5-1 to TRBJ1-1, with D possibly being TRBD1 (6 bases). The CDR3 covers 16 residues. V was pared by 3 bases and J by 4 bases, with 19 bases between. Germline CDR1 reads SGHRS; CDR2 reads YFSETQ. The CDR3 DNA reads TGCGCCAGCAGCTGGGGGGGGCAGGGATCGGGCACTGAAGCTTTCTTT. Its protein product is CASSWGGQGSGTEAFF.

The chain links TRBV4-1 to TRBJ1-2; 7 nucleotides align to TRBD1. CDR1 MGHRA and CDR2 YSYEKL come from the germline V gene. The CDR3 is made up of 17 amino acids. The V and J ends lost 0 bases and 1 base, in that order; junction bases with no gene match: 8. CDR3 sequence (DNA): TGCGCCAGCAGCCAAGAATTTACAGGGGTCCTTAACTATGGCTACACCTTC. This sequence encodes CASSQEFTGVLNYGYTF.

Regarding this clone: Other DNA sequences in this sample translate to the same CDR3. The chain uses TRBV5-1 and TRBJ1-4; the D gene is possibly TRBD1 (5 bases). From germline, CDR1 is SGHRS and CDR2 YFSETQ. Trimming took off 2 bases at V and 3 bases at J, with 8 bases between the two ends. This CDR3 comprises 14 residues. The DNA of the CDR3 is TGCGCCAGCAGCTTCGGGGGATCTAATGAAAAACTGTTTTTT. Protein sequence: CASSFGGSNEKLFF.

This clone was counted a single time. The chain joins TRBV2 to TRBJ2-7; TRBD1 matches at 10 bases. This CDR3 is built from 16 residues. Germline trimming cut 6 bases from V and 0 bases from J; bases unmatched to any gene: 8. Germline values: CDR1 SNHLY, CDR2 FYNNEI. The CDR3 sequence is CASRALRTGGSYEQYF. The CDR3 DNA reads TGTGCCAGCAGGGCGTTGAGGACAGGGGGCTCCTACGAGCAGTACTTC.

The CDR3 spells CASSFRGHDEQFF. The CDR3 DNA follows: TGTGCCAGCAGCTTCAGGGGGCACGATGAGCAGTTCTTC. The chain uses TRBV5-6 and TRBJ2-1; TRBD1 matches at 8 bases. The CDR3 spans 13 residues. The V and J ends lost 2 bases and 8 bases, in that order; junction bases with no gene match: 3. Germline assignment: CDR1 SGHDT and CDR2 YYEEEE.

A single count supports this clone. The gene calls are TRBV6-6 and TRBJ2-4; D gene ambiguous. The length of the CDR3 is 16 residues. Trimming took 2 bases from V and 0 from J, leaving 11 bases between them. CDR1 and CDR2 (germline): MNHNY, SVGAGI (reference sequence). As DNA, the CDR3 is TGTGCCAGCAGTTACCCTCCCACGGTAGCCAAAAACATTCAGTACTTC. Translation: CASSYPPTVAKNIQYF.

This clone came up a few times. The CDR3 nucleotides read TGTGCCAGCAGTTTAAGGGCAGGGTTCGCAGATACGCAGTATTTT. It is translated as CASSLRAGFADTQYF. The chain couples TRBV27 to TRBJ2-3; tentatively, D is TRBD1 (5 bases). The CDR3 runs 15 residues. The germline V and J ends were trimmed by 2 bases and 4 bases, with 13 bases remaining between them. The germline gives CDR1 MNHEY, CDR2 SMNVEV (reference sequence).

V usage is TRBV11-2 and J usage is TRBJ2-1; a weak D match, TRBD2 (6 bases). Trimming took 6 bases from V and 9 from J, leaving 9 bases between them. The CDR3 is 11 amino acids. CDR1 and CDR2 (germline): SGHAT, FQNNGV. The CDR3 is CASRGLVEQFF. CDR3 in DNA: TGTGCCAGCAGGGGACTGGTTGAGCAGTTCTTC.

The chain employs TRBV25-1 and TRBJ2-6; a possible D gene is TRBD1 (5 bases). CDR1 and CDR2 from the germline V gene are MGHDK and SYGVNS. V lost 1 base, J lost 0 bases, and 13 bases lay in between. The CDR3 runs to 18 residues. This CDR3 reads CASSELTGPASGANVLTF. For the CDR3, the DNA is TGTGCCAGCAGTGAATTAACAGGACCGGCCTCTGGGGCCAACGTCCTGACTTTC.

The CDR3 loop reads CAITPREFSGYTF. CDR3 in DNA: TGTGCCATCACTCCGAGGGAATTTAGTGGCTACACCTTC. The chain combines TRBV10-3 with TRBJ1-2, with unresolved D. The V gene's germline CDR1 is ENHRY and CDR2 SYGVKD. The CDR3 has 13 residues. Between the trimmed V and J ends, which lost 7 bases and 7 bases, there was a span of 16 bases.

The V call is TRBV6-5, the J call TRBJ2-2, with a possible D match to TRBD2 (6 bases). Germline V CDR1 and CDR2: MNHEY, SVGAGI. Trimming pared 5 bases from V and 6 bases from J, leaving 16 bases between. The CDR3 loop spans 15 amino acids. CDR3: CASSGRLVTAGELFF. The CDR3 DNA reads TGTGCCAGCAGTGGCCGACTAGTAACGGCCGGGGAGCTGTTTTTT.

The chain joins TRBV18 to TRBJ2-5; 7 bases match TRBD1. The CDR3 is 13 amino acids. Germline assignment: CDR1 KGHSH and CDR2 LQKENI. The V segment lost 3 bases and the J segment 2 bases; nucleotides outside the gene matches: 0. The CDR3 DNA sequence: TGTGCCAGCTCACCGGGACAGCAAGAGACCCAGTACTTC. Its translation is CASSPGQQETQYF.

This chain joins TRBV6-1 and TRBJ2-7; 7 positions match TRBD2. V gave up 8 bases and J gave up 9 bases; unmatched junction bases: 16. Germline assignment: CDR1 MNHNS and CDR2 SASEGT. The CDR3 runs 14 residues. This CDR3 reads CASLTSDGGLWQYF. CDR3 nucleotide sequence: TGTGCCAGCCTCACCTCCGACGGGGGGTTATGGCAGTACTTC.

The genes are TRBV6-5 and TRBJ1-1, with 8 bases fitting TRBD1. CDR1 and CDR2 from the germline V gene are MNHEY and SVGAGI. Trimming cost V 5 bases and J 6 bases; bases outside gene matches: 5. The length of the CDR3 is 13 residues. The DNA for the CDR3 is TGTGCCAGCAGTCCCCCAGGGGGCTCTGAAGCTTTCTTT. Its protein is CASSPPGGSEAFF.

The CDR3: CASSELGVQETQYF. The CDR3 DNA follows: TGTGCCAGCAGTGAATTGGGAGTCCAGGAGACCCAGTACTTC. The V and J genes are TRBV6-1 and TRBJ2-5; D is possibly TRBD2 (5 bases). The CDR3 contains 14 residues. V shed 2 bases and J shed 5 bases, with 12 bases lying between them. Germline CDR1 reads MNHNS; CDR2 reads SASEGT.

The chain links TRBV9 to TRBJ2-1; 11 bases are shared with TRBD2. V shed 0 bases, J shed 10 bases, and the junction held 9 bases outside the gene matches. This CDR3 has 16 residues. Germline CDR1 is SGDLS and CDR2 is YYNGEE. Here the CDR3 DNA reads TGTGCCAGCAGCGTAGAGGCGGGGCTAGCGGGAGGCGAGCAGTTCTTC. This gives the protein CASSVEAGLAGGEQFF.

For the CDR3, the DNA is TGTGCCAGCAGCTCACTACAGGGTAGGAGGAACACCATATATTTT. Translated: CASSSLQGRRNTIYF. The chain employs TRBV5-6 and TRBJ1-3; TRBD1 is a possible D gene (6 bases). The V gene lost 3 bases and the J gene lost 7 bases, with 17 bases spanning the gap. The CDR3 sequence is 15 residues long. Germline CDR1 SGHDT, CDR2 YYEEEE.